The rows below give T cell receptor beta chains drawn from one sample of a study of cytomegalovirus exposure and HLA in healthy donors. Generated by immunoSEQ multiplex PCR, the TCRdb table keeps only in-frame clones and is missing some. The sample has 200,000 to 250,000 clones, more than 75% seen once. Sequencing was done on a sample of PBMCs. Source of these receptors: a woman between 35 and 50 years old in good health and CMV-seropositive. The conserved cysteine and the conserved F or W are not part of the CDR3 here. The D gene is left open where the match is weak. Rows may omit the clone size; those that give it use once, few, many or a size class.

D: TRBD1
size: -
V: TRBV18
CDR3: ASSPETGDTEAF

D: -
size: -
V: TRBV4-3
CDR3: ASSQDRIVEDTQY

D: TRBD1
size: -
V: TRBV6-6
CDR3: ASTWDRAASGYT

D: -
size: few
V: TRBV19
CDR3: ASSTLELTDTQY

D: TRBD1
size: -
V: TRBV5-1
CDR3: ASSLAGGVAEAF

D: TRBD2
size: -
V: TRBV27
CDR3: ASSLGTSGFEQY

D: TRBD2
size: -
V: TRBV9
CDR3: ASSVGPGGSIYEQY

D: -
size: -
V: TRBV30
CDR3: AWSASGLGELF

D: TRBD2
size: -
V: TRBV2
CDR3: ASSGTSGLGAQY

D: -
size: few
V: TRBV6-6
CDR3: ADILGGEQY